The rows below give T cell receptor beta chains drawn from one sample of a study of blood T cell repertoires in COVID-19. Assay: immunoSEQ multiplex PCR; the TCRdb copy retains only in-frame clones and omits some. Altogether over 120,000 clones are present, approximately 80% being singletons, with the ten largest covering approximately 8.4%. Sequences were obtained from PBMCs or T cells enriched from blood (not recorded which). The receptor set was obtained from a man aged 45-60 years who had recovered from COVID-19. The CDR3 runs from the conserved cysteine through the conserved F or W. The order of the fields is V gene, clone size, D gene, J gene, CDR3 protein, CDR3 DNA. A D gene is named only where the DNA matches it firmly. The size field is filled for only some rows; it gives once, few, many or a size class.

TRBV13,.,.,TRBJ2-2,CASSLTLEGTANTGELFF,TGTGCCAGCAGCTTAACATTGGAGGGGACCGCGAACACCGGGGAGCTGTTTTTT
TRBV19,.,TRBD1,TRBJ1-5,CASRLTGQGFGNQPQHF,TGTGCCAGTCGCCTAACGGGACAGGGTTTTGGCAATCAGCCCCAGCATTTT
TRBV7-2,.,TRBD1,TRBJ1-5,CASSSAPGQGLNSNQPQHF,TGTGCCAGCAGCTCCGCCCCGGGACAGGGACTTAATAGCAATCAGCCCCAGCATTTT
TRBV2,once,TRBD1,TRBJ2-3,CASRTGLSTDTQYF,TGTGCCAGCAGGACAGGGTTAAGCACAGATACGCAGTATTTT
TRBV10-1,.,TRBD1,TRBJ2-7,CASSGFGTVSYEQYF,TGCGCCAGCAGTGGGTTCGGGACAGTCTCCTACGAGCAGTACTTC
TRBV11-1,.,.,TRBJ2-6,CASSEQGSGANVLTF,TGTGCCAGCAGCGAACAGGGCTCTGGGGCCAACGTCCTGACTTTC
TRBV7-9,.,TRBD1,TRBJ2-7,CASSLGSRGYEQYF,TGTGCCAGCAGCTTAGGTAGCAGGGGGTACGAGCAGTACTTC
TRBV6-5,.,TRBD1,TRBJ2-7,CASSSMGQGYEQYF,TGTGCCAGCAGTTCGATGGGACAGGGATACGAGCAGTACTTC
TRBV5-7,.,.,TRBJ1-1,CASSLKALTELNTEAFF,TGTGCCAGCAGCTTGAAAGCGCTGACGGAGTTGAACACTGAAGCTTTCTTT
TRBV11-2,.,.,TRBJ2-6,CASSLDSSSGANVLTF,TGTGCCAGCAGCTTAGACTCCTCCTCTGGGGCCAACGTCCTGACTTTC
TRBV19,.,.,TRBJ2-1,CASSIDHTYNEQFF,TGTGCCAGTAGTATAGATCACACCTACAATGAGCAGTTCTTC
TRBV18,few,TRBD1,TRBJ1-6,CASSPAQGAILPPLHF,TGTGCCAGCTCACCGGCCCAGGGGGCGATTTTGCCACCCCTCCACTTT
TRBV18,.,.,TRBJ2-1,CASSPQRTQQFF,TGTGCCAGCTCACCACAGCGGACCCAGCAGTTCTTC
TRBV28,.,.,TRBJ1-1,CASSLVGTEAFF,TGTGCCAGCAGTTTAGTCGGCACTGAAGCTTTCTTT
TRBV5-4,.,TRBD2,TRBJ2-1,CASSLVKGGTSGYNEQFF,TGTGCCAGCAGCTTGGTCAAGGGGGGGACTAGCGGTTACAATGAGCAGTTCTTC
TRBV4-1,.,.,TRBJ2-2,CASSQARSELARNTGELFF,TGCGCCAGCAGCCAAGCTCGGTCCGAACTAGCTCGAAACACCGGGGAGCTGTTTTTT
TRBV5-4,.,.,TRBJ1-4,CASSSTGNREKLFF,TGTGCCAGCAGCTCAACAGGGAACCGGGAAAAACTGTTTTTT
TRBV10-1,.,.,TRBJ2-7,CASSEDGGEQYF,TGCGCCAGCAGTGAGGATGGCGGCGAGCAGTACTTC
TRBV6-2/TRBV6-3,.,.,TRBJ2-5,CASSYMRRAETQYF,TGTGCCAGCAGTTACATGAGGAGGGCAGAGACCCAGTACTTC
TRBV9,.,TRBD1,TRBJ2-7,CASSAGQNYEQYF,TGTGCCAGCAGCGCGGGACAGAACTACGAGCAGTACTTC
TRBV12-3/TRBV12-4,.,.,TRBJ2-7,CASSQAAGNEQYF,TGTGCCAGCAGTCAAGCCGCAGGGAACGAGCAGTACTTC
TRBV19,.,.,TRBJ1-1,CASRPFMGAANTEAFF,TGTGCCAGCCGTCCATTCATGGGGGCGGCGAACACTGAAGCTTTCTTT
TRBV5-4,.,.,TRBJ2-2,CASSPEAGSGELFF,TGTGCCAGCAGCCCTGAGGCGGGTTCCGGGGAGCTGTTTTTT
TRBV5-4,.,TRBD2,TRBJ2-6,CASSSGGGVGTGANVLTF,TGTGCCAGCAGCTCGGGGGGAGGGGTAGGAACTGGGGCCAACGTCCTGACTTTC
TRBV7-9,.,.,TRBJ2-7,CASSYSDYEQYF,TGTGCCAGCAGCTACTCTGATTACGAGCAGTACTTC
TRBV7-5,.,.,TRBJ1-1,CARRHHGQCSNGALEAFF,TGTGCCAGAAGACACCACGGACAGTGTAGCAACGGAGCCCTCGAAGCTTTCTTT
TRBV7-2,.,.,TRBJ2-1,CASSPRFGGSYNEQFF,TGTGCCAGCAGCCCCCGTTTCGGGGGCTCCTACAATGAGCAGTTCTTC
TRBV11-2,.,.,TRBJ1-1,CASSLPQGSLNTEAFF,TGTGCCAGCAGCTTGCCCCAGGGTTCACTTAACACTGAAGCTTTCTTT
TRBV4-1,.,.,TRBJ1-5,CASSQAWGASQPQHF,TGCGCCAGCAGCCAAGCGTGGGGCGCGAGTCAGCCCCAGCATTTT
TRBV6-2/TRBV6-3,.,.,TRBJ1-2,CASSYSWGRAGGYTF,TGTGCCAGCAGTTACTCGTGGGGGCGAGCCGGTGGCTACACCTTC
TRBV28,.,.,TRBJ1-2,CASSLGTYGYTF,TGTGCCAGCAGTTTAGGGACTTATGGCTACACCTTC
TRBV11-1,.,TRBD2,TRBJ2-7,CASSFGAGSSYEQYF,TGTGCCAGCAGCTTCGGAGCGGGGAGCTCCTACGAGCAGTACTTC
TRBV9,.,.,TRBJ1-2,CASSTSRSGYTF,TGTGCCAGCAGCACTAGTCGCAGCGGCTACACCTTC
TRBV7-8,.,.,TRBJ2-3,CASSFSGYSTDTQYF,TGTGCCAGCAGCTTCTCGGGGTATAGCACAGATACGCAGTATTTT
TRBV3-1/TRBV3-2,.,TRBD1,TRBJ2-1,CASSQDWTGTAYEQFF,TGTGCCAGCAGCCAAGATTGGACAGGTACAGCGTATGAGCAGTTCTTC
TRBV7-7,.,TRBD1,TRBJ2-1,CASSLGGQGYNEQFF,TGTGCTAGCAGCTTAGGAGGACAGGGTTACAATGAGCAGTTCTTC
TRBV11-2,.,.,TRBJ1-1,CASSSNRPRTDEAFF,TGTGCCAGCAGCTCGAATCGCCCCAGGACAGACGAAGCTTTCTTT
TRBV6-2/TRBV6-3,.,.,TRBJ2-3,CASSYSSESTDTQYF,TGTGCCAGCAGTTACTCTTCCGAGAGCACAGATACGCAGTATTTT
TRBV6-5,few,TRBD2,TRBJ2-7,CASSYWASGGGEQYF,TGTGCCAGCAGTTACTGGGCTAGCGGGGGAGGCGAGCAGTACTTC
TRBV3-1/TRBV3-2,.,TRBD1,TRBJ2-6,CASSQEQTGGVSGANVLTF,TGTGCCAGCAGCCAAGAACAGACAGGGGGCGTCTCTGGGGCCAACGTCCTGACTTTC
TRBV5-1,.,.,TRBJ1-3,CASSLAGFSGNTIYF,TGCGCCAGCAGCTTGGCGGGGTTCTCTGGAAACACCATATATTTT
TRBV7-2,.,TRBD1,TRBJ2-5,CASSLAGTDGETQYF,TGTGCCAGCAGCTTAGCGGGGACAGACGGGGAGACCCAGTACTTC
TRBV7-2,.,TRBD1,TRBJ1-2,CASSLVEGTGGRGYTF,TGTGCCAGCAGCTTAGTTGAGGGGACAGGGGGACGTGGCTACACCTTC
TRBV2,.,.,TRBJ1-5,CASRLTGIRNQPQHF,TGTGCCAGCAGGCTGACAGGAATACGCAATCAGCCCCAGCATTTT
TRBV6-5,.,.,TRBJ1-4,CASNAGVPNEKLFF,TGTGCCAGCAACGCAGGGGTCCCTAATGAAAAACTGTTTTTT
TRBV6-4,few,TRBD1,TRBJ1-6,CASSAQGQYNSPLHF,TGTGCCAGCAGTGCCCAGGGACAGTATAATTCACCCCTCCACTTT
TRBV7-9,.,TRBD1,TRBJ1-1,CASSLTGGNTEAFF,TGTGCCAGCAGCTTAACAGGGGGGAACACTGAAGCTTTCTTT
TRBV2,.,.,TRBJ1-5,CASSDQGVQPQHF,TGTGCCAGCAGTGACCAGGGCGTTCAGCCCCAGCATTTT
TRBV4-2,.,.,TRBJ2-5,CASSQAGSQETQYF,TGTGCCAGCAGCCAAGCTGGGAGCCAAGAGACCCAGTACTTC
TRBV7-9,.,TRBD1,TRBJ1-4,CASSRGQGEPTNEKLFF,TGTGCCAGCAGCCGGGGACAGGGGGAGCCAACTAATGAAAAACTGTTTTTT